These 9 T cell receptor beta chains share one sample of origin, sequenced in a study of CD8 T cells in ankylosing spondylitis. TCRdb used MiXCR to reprocess the 5' RACE reads, holding one entry per CDR3 protein. The table shows 210,000 or so distinct CDR3 sequences, with around 8% occurring only once. The source material was blood, either unsorted or a sorted T cell fraction (not recorded which). All receptors come from a female donor with ankylosing spondylitis or in good health (not recorded which).

Points on this clonotype: At one boundary the junction diverges from the germline segment, which might be a read error. The chain is built from TRBV28 and TRBJ1-2; no clear D. The CDR3 is 14 amino acids. Germline-derived CDR1 and CDR2 are MDHEN and SYDVKM. CDR3 coding DNA: TGTACCAGCACCCTGTCGGTGGGGAGCTATGGCTACACCTTC. Residues: CTSTLSVGSYGYTF.

This clonotype was seen a few times. A junction boundary mismatches the germline segment, possibly from a read error. V usage is TRBV20-1 and J usage is TRBJ2-2; 10 nucleotides match TRBD2. This CDR3 has 19 amino acids. The germline CDR1 and CDR2 sequences are DFQATT and SNEGSKA (reference sequence). Here the CDR3 reads CCARDAGRPSGSGAGELFF. CDR3 nucleotides: TGCTGTGCTAGAGATGCGGGGAGGCCTAGCGGGAGTGGTGCCGGGGAGCTGTTTTTT.

The chain employs TRBV20-1 and TRBJ2-7, with D tentatively TRBD1 (6 bases). CDR1 is DFQATT, CDR2 SNEGSKA, per germline (reference sequence). V was trimmed by 7 bases and J by 3 bases, leaving 19 bases between them. This CDR3 is 14 amino acids long. The CDR3 here is CSVPGMVRGYEQYF. CDR3 sequence (DNA): TGCAGTGTCCCGGGCATGGTCAGGGGCTACGAGCAGTACTTC.

This clonotype was detected ten times or more. The chain has TRBV20-1 and TRBJ2-1, with D maybe TRBD2 (6 bases). Germline V gene lookup returns CDR1 DFQATT and CDR2 SNEGSKA (reference sequence). The CDR3 totals 14 residues. The V and J ends lost 2 bases and 3 bases respectively, with 11 bases between them. The CDR3 loop reads CSARKRAHYNEQFF. The CDR3 coding sequence is TGCAGTGCTAGAAAGCGGGCTCACTACAATGAGCAGTTCTTC.

Concerning this clonotype itself: A read error may explain this, as a much larger clone is one base away. J is TRBJ1-2 and V is TRBV6-5, with a weak D call TRBD1 (5 bases). This CDR3 is built from 12 residues. Germline V gene data show CDR1 as MNHEY and CDR2 as SVGAGI. V was cut by 4 bases and J by 6 bases, with 9 bases left in between. The CDR3 DNA reads as TGTGCCAGCAGTTTGACAGTCGATGGCTACACCTTC. Its translation: CASSLTVDGYTF.

This clonotype was recorded at least ten times. The J gene is TRBJ1-2, the V gene TRBV5-6; D is ambiguous. Germline V lookup: CDR1 SGHDT, CDR2 YYEEEE. The CDR3 covers 15 residues. The V gene lost 2 bases and the J gene lost 1 base, with 12 bases spanning the gap. The CDR3 loop is CASSFGRNLNYGYTF. CDR3 nucleotide sequence: TGTGCCAGCAGCTTTGGACGGAACCTTAACTATGGCTACACCTTC. Drawing the rest from reference TRBV5-6 and TRBJ1-2, the complete variable domain is DAGVTQSPTHLIKTRGQQVTLRCSPKSGHDTVSWYQQALGQGPQFIFQYYEEEERQRGNFPDRFSGHQFPNYSSELNVNALLLGDSALYLCASSFGRNLNYGYTFGSGTRLTVV.

This clonotype was counted between two and nine times. This may be a read error, as it is one base from a much larger clone. This chain uses TRBV5-1 with TRBJ1-2, with 8 bases aligning to TRBD1. Germline V CDR1 and CDR2: SGHRS, YFSETQ. The CDR3 has 15 residues. This chain's CDR3 is CVSSLDGQGQNGYTF. Here the CDR3 DNA reads TGCGTCAGCAGCTTGGATGGACAGGGACAGAATGGCTACACCTTC.

Ten or more counts support this clonotype. V usage is TRBV15 and J usage is TRBJ2-5; D gene uncertain. With 5 bases removed from V and 4 bases from J, the gap between germline ends came to 11 bases. This CDR3 spans 13 amino acids. CDR1 is LNHNV and CDR2 is YYDKDF in the germline V gene (reference sequence). CDR3 region: CATSPRVRETQYF. The CDR3, as DNA: TGTGCCACCAGCCCCCGGGTGCGAGAGACCCAGTACTTC.

This clonotype was observed many times. Written as DNA, the CDR3 is TGTGCCAGCAGTACTTATGTTGGGACTGAAGCTTTCTTT. Translation gives CASSTYVGTEAFF. This sequence joins TRBV27 and TRBJ1-1, with unresolved D. The CDR3 consists of 13 residues. CDR1 is MNHEY and CDR2 is SMNVEV in the germline V gene (reference sequence). V lost 5 bases and J lost 5, with 12 bases in between.